The following is a T cell receptor beta chain sequence with its context. What it recognizes is unknown. The sequenced template was cDNA made from the entire isolated RNA. Method: immunoSEQ multiplex PCR; TCRdb's copy keeps in-frame clones and lacks some. The table has fewer than 350,000 clones, over 12% seen once. A sort by CD45RO/CCR7/CD25/CD127/CD95/CD27 yielded CD4+ naive, central memory, regulatory and stem cell-like memory cells. The data are from a study of beta chain features in type 1 diabetes. Study conclusions and caveats: In every one of the four CD4+ subsets, TCRB CDR3s were moderately but significantly shorter in Type 1 diabetes patients.

Germline lookup yields CDR1 LNHDA and CDR2 SQIVND (reference sequence). Trimming took off 3 bases at V and 8 bases at J, with 13 bases between the two ends. The CDR3 contains 13 residues. Sequenced input: naive CD4+ T cells from blood. This TCR was sampled from a young man with type 1 diabetes. The chain links TRBV19 to TRBJ1-2; D remains unclear. CDR3 in amino acids: CASSISGLYGYTF. The DNA of the CDR3 is TGTGCCAGTAGTATCTCCGGACTCTACGGCTACACCTTC.